These 28 T cell receptor beta chains were sequenced from one sample in a study of molecular identifiers for immune sequencing clone quantification. MiXCR, run by TCRdb on the PCR reads, gives a single entry per CDR3 protein. Seen here are approximately 680,000 distinct CDR3 sequences, about 25% observed once, and the top ten hold 0.7% to 0.95%. The sample was naive CD8+ T cells from blood, with Jurkat cell RNA spiked in. Documented subset: FACS-sorted CD8+CD4-CCR7+CD45RA+ naive T cells. All receptors derive from a human donor in good health. Some libraries in this study had Jurkat cell RNA spiked in.

This clonotype has at least ten counts. The chain joins TRBV7-8 to TRBJ2-7; 7 bases map to TRBD1. The J segment lost 6 bases and the V segment lost 5 bases, leaving 10 bases of the junction unmatched. The germline V gene has CDR1 SGHVS and CDR2 FQNEAQ. The CDR3 extends over 14 amino acids. CDR3: CASSPDRHRLEQYF. CDR3 DNA: TGTGCCAGCAGCCCGGACAGGCATCGGCTCGAGCAGTACTTC.

The chain recombines TRBV27 with TRBJ1-1; 7 nucleotides agree with TRBD1. The germline gives CDR1 MNHEY, CDR2 SMNVEV (reference sequence). The V segment lost 11 bases and the J segment 8 bases; nucleotides outside the gene matches: 14. The CDR3 runs to 13 residues. This CDR3 reads CAARPSGQPEAFF. CDR3 bases: TGTGCCGCCCGACCCTCGGGACAGCCAGAAGCTTTCTTT.

This clonotype was picked up many times. The genes are TRBV27 and TRBJ2-2; D not resolved. The CDR3 extends over 15 amino acids. Germline loops: CDR1 MNHEY, CDR2 SMNVEV (reference sequence). V lost 2 bases and J lost 6, with 13 bases in between. CDR3 in amino acids: CASSLLYSTPGELFF. The CDR3 nucleotides are TGTGCCAGCAGTTTACTATATTCAACTCCCGGGGAGCTGTTTTTT.

The table lists this clonotype with a few counts. The rearrangement uses TRBV19 and TRBJ2-7; 7 positions agree with TRBD1. Looked up from germline, CDR1 is LNHDA and CDR2 is SQIVND (reference sequence). This CDR3 contains 15 residues. With V trimmed by 5 bases and J by 3 bases, 10 bases remained unmatched. In DNA form, the CDR3 reads TGTGCCAGTAGTGCTTCGGGACAGCTACTCTACGAGCAGTACTTC. This codes for CASSASGQLLYEQYF.

This chain uses TRBV9 with TRBJ2-5, with TRBD1 as a possible D gene (6 bases). V lost 4 bases and J lost 3, with 19 bases in between. Looked up from germline, CDR1 is SGDLS and CDR2 is YYNGEE. This CDR3 is built from 16 residues. The CDR3 DNA reads TGTGCCAGCAGCCCTCTAGCCCTCGGACAGAAAGAGACCCAGTACTTC. Its protein is CASSPLALGQKETQYF.

At least ten counts were recorded for this clonotype. The chain employs TRBV7-2 and TRBJ2-3; 7 nucleotides agree with TRBD1. The V segment lost 2 bases and the J segment 2 bases; nucleotides outside the gene matches: 4. Germline V CDR1 and CDR2: SGHTA, FQGNSA. CDR3 length: 15 amino acids. The CDR3 protein is CASSLRDSYTDTQYF. CDR3 coding DNA: TGTGCCAGCAGCTTACGGGACAGCTACACAGATACGCAGTATTTT.

This clonotype was recorded many times. The chain couples TRBV9 to TRBJ1-5; tentative D call: TRBD1 (6 bases). The CDR3 is 15 amino acids. Trimming shortened V by 7 bases and J by 5 bases, and 19 bases separated the two germline ends. The germline V gene has CDR1 SGDLS and CDR2 YYNGEE. The CDR3 DNA reads as TGTGCCAGCTACGGGGGGCAGGGTGACGATCAGCCCCAGCATTTT. It translates to CASYGGQGDDQPQHF.

The sample holds a few counts of this clonotype. V usage is TRBV9 and J usage is TRBJ2-7, with D perhaps matching TRBD2 (5 bases). With 0 bases removed from V and 3 bases from J, the gap between germline ends came to 13 bases. The CDR3 is 15 residues long. The germline gives CDR1 SGDLS, CDR2 YYNGEE. As DNA, the CDR3 is TGTGCCAGCAGCGTAGGGCTAGCAAATCTCTACGAGCAGTACTTC. Translation gives CASSVGLANLYEQYF.

The V gene is TRBV9, the J gene TRBJ2-7; D might be TRBD1 (6 bases). The CDR3 sequence is 14 residues long. Germline CDR1 SGDLS, CDR2 YYNGEE. V was pared by 1 base and J by 3 bases, with 11 bases between. CDR3 DNA: TGTGCCAGCAGCGTAAGCTGGACAGACTACGAGCAGTACTTC. Encoded protein: CASSVSWTDYEQYF.

This clonotype was picked up a small number of times. The chain joins TRBV4-1 to TRBJ2-1, with a possible D match to TRBD2 (6 bases). CDR1 MGHRA and CDR2 YSYEKL come from the germline V gene. Trimming removed 0 bases from V and 7 bases from J, with 22 bases in between. The CDR3 is 18 residues long. CDR3 nucleotide sequence: TGCGCCAGCAGCCAAGATCCCCCGACTAGTGGAGGTGAAAATGAGCAGTTCTTC. Protein: CASSQDPPTSGGENEQFF.

As concerns this clonotype: A much larger clone differs from this one at a single base, so this may be a read error. The chain carries TRBV11-2 and TRBJ1-1; D remains ambiguous. The V end lost 5 bases, the J end lost 1 base, and 11 bases lay between the germline ends. The CDR3 has 14 amino acids. The germline CDR1 and CDR2 sequences are SGHAT and FQNNGV. As DNA, the CDR3 is TGTGCCAGCAGCCCGACACCAACGAACACTGAAGCTTTCTTT. Translated, it gives CASSPTPTNTEAFF.

This clonotype has only a few counts. V usage is TRBV7-6 and J usage is TRBJ1-3; 9 positions match TRBD1. The CDR3 extends over 16 amino acids. The V segment lost 4 bases and the J segment 0 bases; nucleotides outside the gene matches: 4. Germline V gene sequence: CDR1 SGHVS, CDR2 FNYEAQ. CDR3 bases: TGTGCCAGCAGCTGGGACAGGGATCTCTCTGGAAACACCATATATTTT. Amino acid sequence: CASSWDRDLSGNTIYF.

As for this clonotype: Relative to the germline gene, one junction end is altered; a read error may explain this. The CDR3 DNA follows: TGTGCCCGCAGTTTTGCTGGCGGGGGCTCGGAGCAGTACTTC. Translation: CARSFAGGGSEQYF. The rearrangement uses TRBV12-3 or TRBV12-4 and TRBJ2-7; D is possibly TRBD2 (7 bases). This CDR3 has 14 residues.

This clonotype was observed many times. The V and J genes are TRBV19 and TRBJ1-1, with D perhaps matching TRBD1 (5 bases). The CDR3 contains 14 residues. Trimming left V 7 bases short and J 6 bases short, with 18 bases between. The germline gives CDR1 LNHDA, CDR2 SQIVND (reference sequence). In DNA, the CDR3 is TGTGCCAGTACTCCCGGGGGGGGACTCGCTGAAGCTTTCTTT. This sequence encodes CASTPGGGLAEAFF.

This clonotype came up many times. V gene TRBV14 combines with J gene TRBJ1-6; no reliable D call. The CDR3 runs to 18 residues. Germline-derived CDR1 and CDR2 are SGHDN and FVKESK. Trimming shortened V by 0 bases and J by 5 bases, and 17 bases separated the two germline ends. The CDR3 bases are TGTGCCAGCAGCCAAGATTCCCCCAGCTTACTGGATAATTCACCCCTCCACTTT. The encoded protein is CASSQDSPSLLDNSPLHF.

With respect to this clonotype: This likely comes from a read error, as the CDR3 has no conserved phenylalanine or tryptophan at its end. The V call is TRBV6-1, the J call TRBJ1-1; D call uncertain. Trimming took 8 bases from V and 11 from J, leaving 9 bases between them. This CDR3 contains 9 residues. Germline CDR1 is MNHNS and CDR2 is SASEGT. The CDR3 sequence: CASPPEAFS. The DNA for the CDR3 is TGTGCCAGCCCACCCGAGGCTTTCTCT.

On this clonotype: A much larger clone differs from this one at a single base, so this may be a read error. V is TRBV9 and J is TRBJ2-2; the D is unclear. The CDR3 runs 11 residues. CDR1 is SGDLS, CDR2 YYNGEE, per germline. This chain's CDR3 is CTSSVAGELFF. The CDR3 coding sequence is TGTACCAGCAGCGTAGCCGGGGAGCTGTTTTTT.

This clonotype was counted many times. The J gene is TRBJ1-1, the V gene TRBV5-1, with no clear D. The CDR3 extends over 14 amino acids. Germline lookup yields CDR1 SGHRS and CDR2 YFSETQ. Trimming removed 2 bases from V and 1 base from J, with 9 bases in between. DNA for the CDR3: TGCGCCAGCAGCTTCCAATCAGGGAACACTGAAGCTTTCTTT. Amino acid sequence: CASSFQSGNTEAFF.

As for this clonotype: One base away lies a much larger clone, so this may be a sequencing read error. This CDR3 is missing its conserved last phenylalanine or tryptophan, likely due to a read error. V usage is TRBV4-3 and J usage is TRBJ2-5; D is unresolved. The length of the CDR3 is 15 residues. CDR1 and CDR2 (germline): LGHNA, YSLEER. V lost 3 bases and J lost 3, with 14 bases in between. CDR3 loop: CASSQVVGIKETQYI. The CDR3 nucleotides are TGCGCCAGCAGCCAGGTTGTGGGAATTAAAGAGACCCAGTACATC.

Turning to this clonotype: A much larger clone differs from this one at a single base, so this may be a read error. This chain links TRBV20-1 with TRBJ1-3, with unresolved D. This CDR3 has 8 residues. Germline assignment: CDR1 DFQATT and CDR2 SNEGSKA (reference sequence). The germline V and J ends were trimmed by 2 bases and 16 bases, with 6 bases remaining between them. The CDR3: CSARIDYF. In DNA, the CDR3 is TGCAGTGCTAGAATTGACTATTTT.

As concerns this clonotype: This CDR3 fails to terminate in the conserved phenylalanine or tryptophan, so it likely reflects a read error. The gene calls are TRBV7-6 and TRBJ2-6; 7 bases are shared with TRBD2. V lost 1 base and J lost 0; bases outside the gene matches: 12. CDR3 length: 20 amino acids. Germline CDR1 is SGHVS and CDR2 is FNYEAQ. CDR3 loop: CASSLGGGLEWSSGANVLTY. DNA of the CDR3: TGTGCCAGCAGCTTAGGGGGTGGACTAGAATGGAGCTCTGGGGCCAACGTCCTGACTTAC.

The chain carries TRBV27 and TRBJ2-2; 8 nucleotides align to TRBD1. V shed 3 bases and J 4 bases; nucleotides not matched to a gene: 7. Germline CDR1 MNHEY, CDR2 SMNVEV (reference sequence). There are 16 residues in the CDR3. CDR3 loop: CASSLIGQGATGELFF. In nucleotides, the CDR3 is TGTGCCAGCAGTTTGATAGGACAGGGCGCCACCGGGGAGCTGTTTTTT.

The table lists this clonotype with a count of one. Without the conserved terminal phenylalanine or tryptophan, this CDR3 likely stems from a read error. The chain is built from TRBV13 and TRBJ2-1, with TRBD2 matching over 12 bases. Germline values: CDR1 PRHDT, CDR2 FYEKMQ (reference sequence). The CDR3 length is 15 residues. J was trimmed by 6 bases and V by 1 base; bases with no gene match: 1. This chain's CDR3 is CASSLELAGGNEQFL. The CDR3 DNA is TGTGCCAGCAGCTTAGAACTAGCGGGGGGCAATGAGCAGTTCCTC.

This clonotype turned up a few times. Germline and junction disagree at one end, which may indicate a read error. This sequence joins TRBV24-1 and TRBJ2-1; TRBD2 agrees at 14 bases. This CDR3 region has 14 residues. Germline CDR1 reads KGHDR; CDR2 reads SFDVKD. The CDR3 region is CATSDSGTSGSRLF. Here the CDR3 DNA reads TGTGCCACCAGTGATTCTGGGACTAGCGGGAGTAGGCTCTTC.

This clonotype was seen only a few times. The chain recombines TRBV6-6 with TRBJ2-5; a weak D match, TRBD1 (6 bases). Looked up from germline, CDR1 is MNHNY and CDR2 is SVGAGI (reference sequence). The CDR3 consists of 14 residues. With 4 bases removed from V and 5 bases from J, the gap between germline ends came to 14 bases. CDR3 region: CASSSTGNGETQYF. DNA of the CDR3: TGTGCCAGCAGTTCCACAGGGAATGGTGAGACCCAGTACTTC.

Notes on this clonotype: The junction departs from the called germline gene at one end, perhaps through a read error. The chain recombines TRBV11-2 with TRBJ2-5; D unclear. The CDR3 is 14 residues long. CDR1 SGHAT and CDR2 FQNNGV come from the germline V gene. The CDR3 sequence is CASSHSGYQEPQYF. The CDR3 DNA reads TGTGCCAGCTCCCATTCAGGTTACCAAGAGCCCCAGTACTTC.

With respect to this clonotype: Possible read error: a much larger clone is one base away. The rearrangement links TRBV7-2 to TRBJ2-3; the D gene could be TRBD1 or TRBD2 (5 bases each). Germline CDR1 reads SGHTA; CDR2 reads FQGNSA. The CDR3 contains 14 residues. The CDR3 loop reads CASSWDLGTDAQYF. The CDR3 DNA reads TGTGCCAGCAGCTGGGACCTCGGCACAGATGCGCAGTATTTT.

This clonotype was recorded at least ten times. The V and J genes are TRBV28 and TRBJ2-5; either TRBD1 or TRBD2 may fit D (5 bases each). Looked up from germline, CDR1 is MDHEN and CDR2 is SYDVKM. Trimming shortened V by 8 bases and J by 1 base, and 11 bases separated the two germline ends. This CDR3 spans 13 amino acids. CDR3 coding DNA: TGTGCCAGCTTCCCGGGACGCCAAGAGACCCAGTACTTC. This codes for CASFPGRQETQYF.